This TCR beta chain was identified during a study of T cell repertoires in cytomegalovirus infection. In the study overall: Both recently identified HLA-C-restricted and well-studied HLA-B-restricted CMV epitopes were used in the study.

Concerning this clonotype: What it recognizes is unknown.

A single record per CDR3 protein comes from TCRdb applying MiXCR to the reads. Of roughly 730,000 distinct CDR3 sequences listed, around a third were seen once; the top ten hold 18%. Regarding the study as a whole: Dominant in the ex vivo response were TCR beta clonotypes restricted by HLA-C and specific for CMV.

CDR3 length: 15 residues. Per germline, CDR1 SGHAT and CDR2 FQNNGV. The ends lost 5 bases at V and 3 bases at J; junction bases unmatched: 7. The TCR originated in a human donor in good health (CMV status not recorded). Some clones in this sample may be carry-over from other donors' samples. The sequences come from cultured PBMCs, collected from culture after CMV antigen stimulation. The chain uses TRBV11-2 and TRBJ2-3; 8 bases are shared with TRBD2. The CDR3 bases are TGTGCCAGCAGCGGCCCGGGACTAGTGACAGATACGCAGTATTTT. Amino acids: CASSGPGLVTDTQYF.